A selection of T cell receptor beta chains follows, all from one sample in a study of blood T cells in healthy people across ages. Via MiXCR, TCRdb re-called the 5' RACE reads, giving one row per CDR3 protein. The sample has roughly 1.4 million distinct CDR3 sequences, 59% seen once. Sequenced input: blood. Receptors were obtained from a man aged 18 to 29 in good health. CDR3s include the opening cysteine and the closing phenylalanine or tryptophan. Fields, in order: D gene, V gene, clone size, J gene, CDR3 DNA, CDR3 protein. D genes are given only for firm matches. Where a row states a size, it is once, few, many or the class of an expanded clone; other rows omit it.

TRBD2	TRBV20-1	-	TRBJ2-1	TGCAGTGCACCTCGGACTAGCGGCTACTCCTACAATGAGCAGTTCTTC	CSAPRTSGYSYNEQFF
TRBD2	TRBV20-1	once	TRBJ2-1	TGCAGTGCTAGAGCCCCCGGACTAGCGGTCTACAATGAGCAGTTCTTC	CSARAPGLAVYNEQFF
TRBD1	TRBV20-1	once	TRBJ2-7	TGCAGTGCTAAAGAGGACAGGGTGGCCATCTACGAGCAGTACTTC	CSAKEDRVAIYEQYF
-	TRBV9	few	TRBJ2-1	TGTGCCAGCAGCGTAGGCGCTACCAATGAGCAGTTCTTC	CASSVGATNEQFF
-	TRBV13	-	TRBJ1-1	TGTGCCAGCAGCCCGATCGGGGGTATGAACACTGAAGCTTTCTTT	CASSPIGGMNTEAFF
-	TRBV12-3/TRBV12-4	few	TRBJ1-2	TGTGCCAGCAGTTTAGCGCTTGGGGGGGCCTATGGCTACACCTTC	CASSLALGGAYGYTF
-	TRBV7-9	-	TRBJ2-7	TGTGCCAGCAGCTGGACGACAGGATCCTACGAGCAGTACTTC	CASSWTTGSYEQYF
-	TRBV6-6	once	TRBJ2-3	TGTGCCAGCAGAAATCAACAGGGAGATACGCAGTATTTT	CASRNQQGDTQYF
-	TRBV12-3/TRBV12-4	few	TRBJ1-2	TGTGCCAGCACACCGGGACACTCGGCTTATGGCTACACCTTC	CASTPGHSAYGYTF
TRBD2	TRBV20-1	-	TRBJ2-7	TGCAGTGCTAGAGGGAGGGGACTACCTACTTACGAGCAGTACTTT	CSARGRGLPTYEQYF
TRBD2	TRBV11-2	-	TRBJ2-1	TGTGCCAGCAGCTTAGAAGGTGTAGCGGGGGGGCGCAATGAGCAGTTCTTC	CASSLEGVAGGRNEQFF
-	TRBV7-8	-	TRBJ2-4	TGTGCCAGCAGCTCCAATGGACAGACATATAACATTCAGTACTTC	CASSSNGQTYNIQYF
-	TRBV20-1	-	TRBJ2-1	TGCAGTGCGCCGGGGGCGGGTAACAATGAGCAGTTCTTC	CSAPGAGNNEQFF
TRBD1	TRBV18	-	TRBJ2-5	TGTGCCAGCTCACCACGGGACAGGGGGACCCAGTACTTC	CASSPRDRGTQYF
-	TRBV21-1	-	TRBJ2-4	TGTGCCAGCAGCAAACAGGGGGACAGGGGTGCCAAAAACATTCAGTACTTC	CASSKQGDRGAKNIQYF
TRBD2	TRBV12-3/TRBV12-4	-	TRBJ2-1	TGTGCCAGCAGTTTAGACCTAGGGGCGCGGGGCGGGACTAGCGGGAGTAATGAGCAGTTCTTC	CASSLDLGARGGTSGSNEQFF
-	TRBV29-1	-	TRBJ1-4	TGCAGCGTTGTTGGTCCGGACCTTCCAACTAATGAAAAACTGTTTTTT	CSVVGPDLPTNEKLFF
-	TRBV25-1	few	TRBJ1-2	TGTGCCAGCAGTGTTGGGGGCGCGGGTGGCTACACCTTC	CASSVGGAGGYTF
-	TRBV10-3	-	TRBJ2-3	TGTGCCACACGAGGGGGGGCAGATACGCAGTATTTT	CATRGGADTQYF
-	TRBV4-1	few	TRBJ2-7	TGCGCCAGCAGCCAAGTTTCGGCAGCCCCCTACGAGCAGTACTTC	CASSQVSAAPYEQYF
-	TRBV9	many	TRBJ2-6	TGTGCCAGCAGCGTAGGGGGAGCCAACGTCCTGACTTTC	CASSVGGANVLTF
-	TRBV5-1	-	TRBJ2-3	TGCGCCAGCAGCTACCTTGAGGCGGGTACGCAGTATTTT	CASSYLEAGTQYF
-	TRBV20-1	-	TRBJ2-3	TGCAGTGCTAGAGACTCGGGGGTTAGTACAGATACGCAGTATTTT	CSARDSGVSTDTQYF
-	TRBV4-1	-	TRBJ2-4	TGCGCCAGCAGCCAAGTTGTACAGGCAGCCAAAAACATTCAGTACTTC	CASSQVVQAAKNIQYF
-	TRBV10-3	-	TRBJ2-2	TGTGCCATCAATAACTACCGTGGACACGGGACCGGGGAGCTGTTTTTT	CAINNYRGHGTGELFF
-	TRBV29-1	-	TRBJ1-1	TGCAGCGTTGAAGAGGGGACAACTGAAGCTTTCTTT	CSVEEGTTEAFF
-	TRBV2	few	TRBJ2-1	TGTGCCAACGGCGGTCGGAATGAGCAGTTCTTC	CANGGRNEQFF
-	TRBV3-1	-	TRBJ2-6	TGTGCCAGCAGCCATCCGGGACTCTTGACTGGGGCCAACGTCCTGACTTTC	CASSHPGLLTGANVLTF
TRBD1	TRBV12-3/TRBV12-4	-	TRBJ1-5	TGTGCCAGCACCCGGACAGGGAATAGCAATCAGCCCCAGCATTTT	CASTRTGNSNQPQHF
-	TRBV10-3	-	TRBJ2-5	TGTGCCATCACGGCGGACAGAAACGGCGAGACCCAGTACTTC	CAITADRNGETQYF
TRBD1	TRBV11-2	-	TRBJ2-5	TGTGCCAGCAGCAGGGACAGGATGGAGACCCAGTACTTC	CASSRDRMETQYF
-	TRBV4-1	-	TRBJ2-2	TGCGCCAGCAGCCACCTCGAGACCGGGGAGCTGTTTTTT	CASSHLETGELFF
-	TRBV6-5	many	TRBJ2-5	TGTGCCAGCACTGGGTCCGAGACCCAGTACTTC	CASTGSETQYF
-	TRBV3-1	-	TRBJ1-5	TGTGCCAGCAGCCAAAATTCTTCTGGACAGTTAAATAGCAATCAGCCCCAGCATTTT	CASSQNSSGQLNSNQPQHF
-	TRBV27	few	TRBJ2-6	TGTGCCAGCAGACCCGGCAGGGGCCTATCTGGGGCCAACGTCCTGACTTTC	CASRPGRGLSGANVLTF
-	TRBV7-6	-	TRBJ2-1	TGTGCCAGCAGCTCTGGACGGAGCTCCTACAATGAGCAGTTCTTC	CASSSGRSSYNEQFF
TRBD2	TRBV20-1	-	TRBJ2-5	TGCAGTGCTAGAGATACAGCTAGCGGGAGGGAATTGGAGACCCAGTACTTC	CSARDTASGRELETQYF
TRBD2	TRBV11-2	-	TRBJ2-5	TGTGCCAGCAGCTTCCCAAGGACTAGCGGGGGTACGCAAGAGACCCAGTACTTC	CASSFPRTSGGTQETQYF
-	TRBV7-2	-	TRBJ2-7	TGTGCCAGCAGCAATGGTCCTGCCTACGAGCAGTACTTC	CASSNGPAYEQYF
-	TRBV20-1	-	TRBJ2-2	TGCAGTGCTAGAGGCCGGACAACGCGGGAGCTGTTTTTT	CSARGRTTRELFF
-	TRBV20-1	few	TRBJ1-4	TGCAGTGCCGCCCCGACAGTTTCTAATGAAAAACTGTTTTTT	CSAAPTVSNEKLFF
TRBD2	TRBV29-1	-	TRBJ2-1	TGCAGCGGTAACCCTACTAGCGGGAGAGGTTATGAGCAGTTCTTC	CSGNPTSGRGYEQFF
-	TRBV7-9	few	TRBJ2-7	TGTGCCAGCAGCTTACCAGCGACCCTTACCTACGAGCAGTACTTC	CASSLPATLTYEQYF
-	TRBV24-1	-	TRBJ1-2	TGTGCCACCAGTGATGAGACAGGCTATGGCTACACCTTC	CATSDETGYGYTF
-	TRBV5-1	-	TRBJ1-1	TGCGCCAGCGAATTTGGGTACACTACTGAAGCTTTCTTT	CASEFGYTTEAFF
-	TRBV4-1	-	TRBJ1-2	TGCGCCAGCAGCCAAGATGTTTCGGGAGGGGAGGGCTACACCTTC	CASSQDVSGGEGYTF
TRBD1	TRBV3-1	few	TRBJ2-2	TGTGCCAGCGGACAGGTGACCGGGGAGCTGTTTTTT	CASGQVTGELFF
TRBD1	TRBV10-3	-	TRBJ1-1	TGTGCCATCGAGGGCGACAGGGACACTGAAGCTTTCTTT	CAIEGDRDTEAFF
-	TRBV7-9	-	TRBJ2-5	TGTGCCAGCAGCCAAATCACAGGGTTAGGCCAAGAGACCCAGTACTTC	CASSQITGLGQETQYF
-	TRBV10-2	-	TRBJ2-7	TGCGCCAGCCTGACAGCAAGGAGTAGCTACGAGCAGTACTTC	CASLTARSSYEQYF
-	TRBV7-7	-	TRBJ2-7	TGTGCTAGCAGCTTAGCACCTGACGAACTGTACGAGCAGTACTTC	CASSLAPDELYEQYF
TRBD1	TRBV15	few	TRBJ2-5	TGTGCCACCAGCAGGGCACTGACAGGGCTCCAAGAGACCCAGTACTTC	CATSRALTGLQETQYF
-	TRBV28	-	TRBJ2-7	TGTGCCAGCAGTGTAGGCGGACTGAGCTACGAGCAGTACTTC	CASSVGGLSYEQYF
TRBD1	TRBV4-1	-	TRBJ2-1	TGCGCCAGCAGCCATACCGGGACAGGTCACACGGGGCAGTTCTTC	CASSHTGTGHTGQFF
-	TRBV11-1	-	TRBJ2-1	TGTGCCAGCAGCCAACGACAGTCCTACAATGAGCAGTTCTTC	CASSQRQSYNEQFF
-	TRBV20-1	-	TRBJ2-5	TGCAGTGCTGAGAGAAAGGAACTCCGAGAGACCCAGTACTTC	CSAERKELRETQYF
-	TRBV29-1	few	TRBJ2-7	TGCAGCGTTGATGTTCAAGGGGAAGAGCAGTACTTC	CSVDVQGEEQYF
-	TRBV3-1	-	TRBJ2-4	TGTGCCAGCAGCCGCTGGAATACAGGGTCCAAAAACATTCAGTACTTC	CASSRWNTGSKNIQYF
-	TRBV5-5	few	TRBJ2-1	TGTGCCAGCAGACCCCGGGACCTCGCGGTCAATGAGCAGTTCTTC	CASRPRDLAVNEQFF
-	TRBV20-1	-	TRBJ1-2	TGCAGTGCTAGAGACCCCGGGGCCCCAGGCAATGGCTACACCTTC	CSARDPGAPGNGYTF